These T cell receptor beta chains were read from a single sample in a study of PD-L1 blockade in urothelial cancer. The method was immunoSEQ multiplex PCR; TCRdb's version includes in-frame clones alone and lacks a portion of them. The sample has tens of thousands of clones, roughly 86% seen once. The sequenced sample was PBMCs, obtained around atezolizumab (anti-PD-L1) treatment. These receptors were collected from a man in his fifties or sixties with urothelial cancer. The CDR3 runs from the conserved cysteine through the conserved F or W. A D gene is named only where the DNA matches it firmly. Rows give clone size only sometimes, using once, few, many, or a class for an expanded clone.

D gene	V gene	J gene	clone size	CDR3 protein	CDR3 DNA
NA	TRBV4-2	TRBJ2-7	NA	CASSQDTPSSYEQYF	TGTGCCAGCAGCCAAGATACCCCCAGCTCCTACGAGCAGTACTTC
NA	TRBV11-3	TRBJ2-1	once	CASSLDSLAGHEQFF	TGTGCCAGCAGCTTAGATAGCCTAGCAGGACATGAGCAGTTCTTC
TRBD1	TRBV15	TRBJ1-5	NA	CATSRTGTGSNQPQHF	TGTGCCACCAGCAGGACGGGGACAGGGAGCAATCAGCCCCAGCATTTT
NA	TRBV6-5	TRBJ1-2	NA	CASSYGTRAYGYTF	TGTGCCAGCAGTTACGGGACACGGGCCTATGGCTACACCTTC
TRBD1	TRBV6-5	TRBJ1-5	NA	CASRPQGSNQPQHF	TGTGCCAGCAGGCCACAGGGGAGCAATCAGCCCCAGCATTTT
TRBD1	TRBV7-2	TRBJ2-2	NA	CASSFDRVTGELFF	TGTGCCAGCAGCTTCGACAGGGTCACCGGGGAGCTGTTTTTT
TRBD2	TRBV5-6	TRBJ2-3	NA	CASSRTSGGSTDTQYF	TGTGCCAGCAGCCGGACTAGCGGGGGCAGCACAGATACGCAGTATTTT
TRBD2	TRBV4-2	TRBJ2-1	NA	CASSQDAPFPGGQNEQFF	TGTGCCAGCAGCCAAGACGCCCCCTTTCCGGGGGGGCAGAATGAGCAGTTCTTC
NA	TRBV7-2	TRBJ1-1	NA	CASSRRGAANTEAFF	TGTGCCAGCAGCCGGAGGGGTGCGGCGAACACTGAAGCTTTCTTT
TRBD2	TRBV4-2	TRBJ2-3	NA	CASSHDPTGTSATDTQYF	TGTGCCAGCAGCCATGACCCCACCGGGACTAGCGCTACAGATACGCAGTATTTT
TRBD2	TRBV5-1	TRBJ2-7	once	CASSLMAGGGGEQYF	TGCGCCAGCAGCTTGATGGCGGGAGGAGGAGGCGAGCAGTACTTC
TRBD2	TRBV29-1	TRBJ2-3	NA	CSAMTSIGDTQYF	TGCAGCGCCATGACTAGCATTGGAGATACGCAGTATTTT
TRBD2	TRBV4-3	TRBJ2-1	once	CASSPRRRGAYNEQFF	TGCGCCAGCAGCCCCCGAAGGCGGGGGGCCTACAATGAGCAGTTCTTC
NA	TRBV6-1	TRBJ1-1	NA	CASQGPMNTEAFF	TGTGCCAGCCAGGGCCCGATGAACACTGAAGCTTTCTTT
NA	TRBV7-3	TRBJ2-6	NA	CASSSPGQVSGANVLTF	TGTGCCAGCAGCAGCCCGGGACAAGTCTCTGGGGCCAACGTCCTGACTTTC
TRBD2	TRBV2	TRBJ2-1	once	CASTGGTHNEQFF	TGTGCCAGCACCGGGGGGACCCACAATGAGCAGTTCTTC
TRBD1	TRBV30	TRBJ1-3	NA	CAWEDRGAGNTIYF	TGTGCCTGGGAAGACAGGGGCGCCGGAAACACCATATATTTT
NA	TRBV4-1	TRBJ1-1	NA	CASSQGQLFRGWNTEAFF	TGCGCCAGCAGCCAAGGACAGCTCTTTAGGGGTTGGAACACTGAAGCTTTCTTT
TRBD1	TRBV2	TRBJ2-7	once	CASRRDSSYEQYF	TGTGCCAGCCGACGGGACAGCTCCTACGAGCAGTACTTC
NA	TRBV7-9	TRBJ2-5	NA	CASSPRPLGRGQETQYF	TGTGCCAGCAGCCCCAGACCATTGGGCCGGGGGCAAGAGACCCAGTACTTC
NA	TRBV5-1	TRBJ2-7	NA	CASSLDKKTGMPYEQYF	TGCGCCAGCAGCTTGGATAAAAAGACAGGTATGCCCTACGAGCAGTACTTC
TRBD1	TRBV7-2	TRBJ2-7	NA	CASSLNMGTGVDEQYF	TGTGCCAGCAGCTTAAATATGGGGACAGGGGTCGACGAGCAGTACTTC
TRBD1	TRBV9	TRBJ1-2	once	CASSADSGQGAEGYTF	TGTGCCAGCAGCGCAGATAGCGGACAGGGGGCGGAGGGCTACACCTTC
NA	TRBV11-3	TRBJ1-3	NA	CASSRRGAYTIYF	TGTGCCAGCAGCCGAAGAGGAGCCTACACCATATATTTT
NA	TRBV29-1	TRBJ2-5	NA	CSVAKSPQETQYF	TGCAGCGTTGCAAAGAGTCCCCAAGAGACCCAGTACTTC
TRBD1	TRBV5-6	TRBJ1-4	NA	CASSLVQGSNEKLFF	TGTGCCAGCAGCTTGGTACAGGGGTCTAATGAAAAACTGTTTTTT
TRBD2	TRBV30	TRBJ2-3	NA	CACPGGGSGPSTDTQYF	TGTGCCTGCCCGGGGGGGGGTTCCGGACCCTCCACAGATACGCAGTATTTT
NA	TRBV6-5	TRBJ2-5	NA	CASSPRRETQYF	TGTGCCAGCAGTCCCCGTCGAGAGACCCAGTACTTC
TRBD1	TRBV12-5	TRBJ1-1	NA	CASGSGQGDTEAFF	TGTGCTAGTGGTTCGGGACAGGGAGACACTGAAGCTTTCTTT
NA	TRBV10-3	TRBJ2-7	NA	CAIRSDRFPYEQYF	TGTGCCATCAGATCGGACAGATTTCCCTACGAGCAGTACTTC
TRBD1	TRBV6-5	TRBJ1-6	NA	CASSLGQRPSPLHF	TGTGCCAGCAGTTTGGGACAGAGACCTTCACCCCTCCACTTT
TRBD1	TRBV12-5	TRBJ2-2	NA	CASADRGKNTGELFF	TGTGCTAGTGCCGACAGGGGGAAGAACACCGGGGAGCTGTTTTTT
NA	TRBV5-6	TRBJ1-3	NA	CASQGFGNTIYF	TGTGCCAGCCAGGGTTTTGGAAACACCATATATTTT
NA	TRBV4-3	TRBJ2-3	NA	CASSQQGGVRTDTQYF	TGCGCCAGCAGCCAGCAGGGCGGGGTCCGCACAGATACGCAGTATTTT
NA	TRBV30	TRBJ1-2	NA	CAWSGGGNYGYTF	TGTGCCTGGAGTGGGGGGGGGAACTATGGCTACACCTTC
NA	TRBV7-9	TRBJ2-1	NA	CASSLEGGYNEQFF	TGTGCCAGCAGCTTAGAAGGGGGTTACAATGAGCAGTTCTTC
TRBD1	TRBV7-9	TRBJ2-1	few	CASSYRQGASNEQFF	TGTGCCAGCAGCTACCGACAGGGGGCCTCCAATGAGCAGTTCTTC
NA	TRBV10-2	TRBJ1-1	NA	CASSDYTGGATEAFF	TGCGCCAGCAGTGACTATACGGGGGGCGCCACTGAAGCTTTCTTT
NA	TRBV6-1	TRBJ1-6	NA	CASSQGETGWASPLHF	TGTGCCAGCAGTCAAGGGGAGACAGGATGGGCTTCACCCCTCCACTTT